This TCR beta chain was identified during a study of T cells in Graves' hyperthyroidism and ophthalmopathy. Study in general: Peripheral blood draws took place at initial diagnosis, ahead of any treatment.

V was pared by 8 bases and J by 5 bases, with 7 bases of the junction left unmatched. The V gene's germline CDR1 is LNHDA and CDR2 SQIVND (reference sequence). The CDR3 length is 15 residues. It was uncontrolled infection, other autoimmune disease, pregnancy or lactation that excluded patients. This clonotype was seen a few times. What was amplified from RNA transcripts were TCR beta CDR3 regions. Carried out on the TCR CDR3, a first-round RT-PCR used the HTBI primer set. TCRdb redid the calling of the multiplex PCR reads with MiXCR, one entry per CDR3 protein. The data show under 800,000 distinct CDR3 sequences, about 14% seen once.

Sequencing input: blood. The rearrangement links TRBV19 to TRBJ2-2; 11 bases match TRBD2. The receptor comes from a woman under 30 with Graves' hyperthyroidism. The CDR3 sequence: CASDSGRARTGELFF. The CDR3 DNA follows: TGTGCCAGTGATAGCGGGAGGGCCCGGACCGGGGAGCTGTTTTTT.